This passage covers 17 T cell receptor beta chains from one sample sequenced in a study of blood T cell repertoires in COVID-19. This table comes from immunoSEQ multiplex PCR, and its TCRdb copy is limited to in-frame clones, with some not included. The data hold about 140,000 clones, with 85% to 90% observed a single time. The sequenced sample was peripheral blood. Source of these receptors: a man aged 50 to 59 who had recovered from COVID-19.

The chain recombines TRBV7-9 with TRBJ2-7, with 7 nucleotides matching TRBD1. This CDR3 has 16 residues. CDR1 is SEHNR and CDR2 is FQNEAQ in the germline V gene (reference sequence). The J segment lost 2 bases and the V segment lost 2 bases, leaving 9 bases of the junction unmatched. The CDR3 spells CASSLISGTVAYEQYF. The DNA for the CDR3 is TGTGCCAGCAGCTTAATCTCCGGGACAGTAGCCTACGAGCAGTACTTC.

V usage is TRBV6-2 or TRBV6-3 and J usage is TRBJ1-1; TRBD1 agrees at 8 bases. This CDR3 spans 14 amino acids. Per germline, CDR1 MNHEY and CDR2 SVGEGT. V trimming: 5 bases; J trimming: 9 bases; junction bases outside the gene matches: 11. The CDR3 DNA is TGTGCCAGCAGTGACAGAATGACAGGGGATCAAGCTTTCTTT. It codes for CASSDRMTGDQAFF.

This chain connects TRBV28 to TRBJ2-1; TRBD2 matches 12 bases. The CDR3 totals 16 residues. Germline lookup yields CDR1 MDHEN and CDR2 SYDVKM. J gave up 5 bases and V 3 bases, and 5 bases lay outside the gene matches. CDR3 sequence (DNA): TGTGCCAGCAGTTTCTGGCTAGCGGGGGGGAACAATGAGCAGTTCTTC. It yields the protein CASSFWLAGGNNEQFF.

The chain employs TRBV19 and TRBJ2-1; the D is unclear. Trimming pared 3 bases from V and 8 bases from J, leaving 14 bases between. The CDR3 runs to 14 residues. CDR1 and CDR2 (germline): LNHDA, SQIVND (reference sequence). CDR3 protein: CASSIAFSGHEQFF. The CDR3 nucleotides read TGTGCCAGTAGTATCGCGTTCTCGGGTCATGAGCAGTTCTTC.

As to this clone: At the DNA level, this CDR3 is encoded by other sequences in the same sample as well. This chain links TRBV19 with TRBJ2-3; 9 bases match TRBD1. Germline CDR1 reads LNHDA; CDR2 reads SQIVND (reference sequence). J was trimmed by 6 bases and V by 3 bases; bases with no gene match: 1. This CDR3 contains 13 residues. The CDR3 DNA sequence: TGTGCCAGTAGTATCGACAGGGGGGATACGCAGTATTTT. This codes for CASSIDRGDTQYF.

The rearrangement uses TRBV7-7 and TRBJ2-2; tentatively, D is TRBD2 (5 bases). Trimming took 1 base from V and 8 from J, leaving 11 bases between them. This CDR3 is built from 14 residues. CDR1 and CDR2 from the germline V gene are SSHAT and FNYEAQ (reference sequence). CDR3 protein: CASSLDLDSGELFF. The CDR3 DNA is TGTGCCAGCAGCTTAGACTTGGACTCGGGGGAGCTGTTTTTT.

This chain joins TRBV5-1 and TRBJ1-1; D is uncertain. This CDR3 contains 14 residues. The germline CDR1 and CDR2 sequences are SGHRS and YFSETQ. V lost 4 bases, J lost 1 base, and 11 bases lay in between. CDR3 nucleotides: TGCGCCAGCAGCGTTAGGACTGGGAACACTGAAGCTTTCTTT. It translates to CASSVRTGNTEAFF.

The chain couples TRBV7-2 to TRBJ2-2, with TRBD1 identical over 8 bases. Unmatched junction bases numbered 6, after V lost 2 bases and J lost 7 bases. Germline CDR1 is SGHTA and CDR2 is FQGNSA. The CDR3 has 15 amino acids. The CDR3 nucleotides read TGTGCCAGCAGCTTATTGGACAGGGTGGACGGGGAGCTGTTTTTT. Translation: CASSLLDRVDGELFF.

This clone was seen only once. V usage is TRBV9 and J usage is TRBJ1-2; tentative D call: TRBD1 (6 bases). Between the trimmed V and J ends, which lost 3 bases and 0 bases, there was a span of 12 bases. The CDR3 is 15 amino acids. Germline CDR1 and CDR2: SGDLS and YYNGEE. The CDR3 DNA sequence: TGTGCCAGCAGCGGCCCAAGGACAGCTAACTATGGCTACACCTTC. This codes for CASSGPRTANYGYTF. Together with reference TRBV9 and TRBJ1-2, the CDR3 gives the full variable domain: DSGVTQTPKHLITATGQRVTLRCSPRSGDLSVYWYQQSLDQGLQFLIQYYNGEERAKGNILERFSAQQFPDLHSELNLSSLELGDSALYFCASSGPRTANYGYTFGSGTRLTVV.

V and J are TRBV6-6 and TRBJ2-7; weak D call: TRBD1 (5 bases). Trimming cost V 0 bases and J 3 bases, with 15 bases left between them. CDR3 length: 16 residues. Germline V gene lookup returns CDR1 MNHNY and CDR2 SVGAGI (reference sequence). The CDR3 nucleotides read TGTGCCAGCAGTTACTCCTTAACAGGAGTTAACTACGAGCAGTACTTC. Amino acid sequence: CASSYSLTGVNYEQYF.

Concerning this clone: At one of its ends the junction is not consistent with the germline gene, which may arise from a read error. CDR3 loop: CASRYDTEAFF. In nucleotides, the CDR3 is TGTGCCAGCAGATACGACACAGAAGCTTTCTTT. The gene calls are TRBV6-1 and TRBJ1-1, with D unclear. Per germline, CDR1 MNHNS and CDR2 SASEGT. The CDR3 covers 11 residues.

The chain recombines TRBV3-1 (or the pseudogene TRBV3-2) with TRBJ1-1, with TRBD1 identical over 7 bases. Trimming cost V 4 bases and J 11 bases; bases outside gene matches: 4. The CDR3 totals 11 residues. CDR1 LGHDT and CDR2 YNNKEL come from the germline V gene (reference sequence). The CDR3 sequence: CASSRDRAAFF. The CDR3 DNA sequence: TGTGCCAGCAGCCGTGACAGGGCGGCTTTCTTT.

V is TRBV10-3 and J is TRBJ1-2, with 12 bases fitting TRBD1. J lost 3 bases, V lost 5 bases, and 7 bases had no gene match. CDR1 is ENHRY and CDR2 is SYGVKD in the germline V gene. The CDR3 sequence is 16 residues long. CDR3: CAISPGTGGAHYGYTF. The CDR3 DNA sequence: TGTGCCATCAGTCCCGGGACAGGGGGCGCCCACTATGGCTACACCTTC.

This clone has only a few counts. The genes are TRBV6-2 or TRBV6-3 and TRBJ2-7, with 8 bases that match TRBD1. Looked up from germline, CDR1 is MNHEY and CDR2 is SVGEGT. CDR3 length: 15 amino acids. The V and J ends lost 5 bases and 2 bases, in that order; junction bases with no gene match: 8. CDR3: CASSGQGSSPYEQYF. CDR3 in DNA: TGTGCCAGCAGTGGACAGGGAAGTTCCCCCTACGAGCAGTACTTC.

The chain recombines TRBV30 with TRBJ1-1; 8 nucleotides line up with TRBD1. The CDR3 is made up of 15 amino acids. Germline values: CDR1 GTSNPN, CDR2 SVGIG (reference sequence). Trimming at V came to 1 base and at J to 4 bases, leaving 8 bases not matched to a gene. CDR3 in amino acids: CAWSAWTGTITEAFF. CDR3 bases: TGTGCCTGGAGTGCTTGGACAGGGACGATCACTGAAGCTTTCTTT.

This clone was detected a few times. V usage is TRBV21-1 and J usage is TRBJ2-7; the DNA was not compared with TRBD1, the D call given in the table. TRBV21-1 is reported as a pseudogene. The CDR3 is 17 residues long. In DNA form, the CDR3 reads TGTGCCAGCAGCAAAAAATTGGGACAGCTCGCTTCCTACGAGCAGTACTTC. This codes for CASSKKLGQLASYEQYF.

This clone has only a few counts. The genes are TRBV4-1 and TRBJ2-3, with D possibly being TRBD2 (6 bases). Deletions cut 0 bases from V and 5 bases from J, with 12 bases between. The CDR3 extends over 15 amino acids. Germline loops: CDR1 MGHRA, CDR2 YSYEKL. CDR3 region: CASSQDVAVLDTQYF. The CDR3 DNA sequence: TGCGCCAGCAGCCAAGATGTAGCGGTATTAGATACGCAGTATTTT.